This T cell receptor (beta chain) was recorded in a study of cytomegalovirus exposure and HLA in healthy donors. General observations from the study: It has been reported that TCR beta sequences accurately predicted the HLA-A and HLA-B alleles of most subjects. The study recorded about 150 TCR beta chains that were cytomegalovirus-associated. A later analysis found that most CMV-associated TCR beta chains appeared HLA-restricted. An observed cluster of highly shared sequence variants was recorded as a likely sequencing artifact.

The CDR3 runs to 13 residues. The ends lost 5 bases at V and 3 bases at J; junction bases unmatched: 3. Germline V lookup: CDR1 SGHRS, CDR2 YFSETQ. Turning to this clone: Antigen: not known.

A multiplex PCR was run with 60 Vbeta primers and 13 Jbeta primers. The assay was immunoSEQ multiplex PCR, and TCRdb's table has in-frame clones only and misses some. The sample has some 130,000 clones; around 70% are singletons. The TCR originated in a man aged 30-40 years in good health and CMV-seropositive. The rearrangement links TRBV5-1 to TRBJ2-5; 8 bases line up with TRBD1. Sequencing used PBMCs. DNA for the CDR3: TGCGCCAGCAGAGGGACAGGAGAAGAGACCCAGTACTTC. This codes for CASRGTGEETQYF.